This record covers a single TCR beta chain. TCRdb's table, derived via immunoSEQ multiplex PCR, lists solely in-frame clones and lacks some. The data contain around 67,000 clones, 65% to 90% of them singletons. Exclusion applied to patients with autoimmune disease history or systemic immunosuppression. This sample is drawn from a study of OX40 agonist ivuxolimab in advanced cancers. Study details: It was ivuxolimab, an agonistic anti-OX40 (CD134) antibody, that patients were treated with. A male proportion of about 84% was recorded, with mean age approximately 57 years and range about 20 to 85.

Trimming stripped 4 bases from V and 8 bases from J, with 20 bases between. The CDR3 has 16 amino acids. Looked up from germline, CDR1 is SGHTA and CDR2 is FQGNSA. The gene calls are TRBV7-2 and TRBJ1-4, with a weak D call TRBD1 (6 bases). The sequences come from CD4+ or CD8+ T cells sorted from blood, collected in a trial of the OX40 agonist ivuxolimab. The sequence was collected from an adult with an advanced solid tumor such as melanoma, head and neck, liver or kidney cancer. CDR3 nucleotides: TGTGCCAGCAGCTCACACTCCGGGACAAGCAACGAAAAACTGTTTTTT. Protein: CASSSHSGTSNEKLFF.